The 18 T cell receptor beta chains below come from one sample, sequenced in a study of PD-1 blockade in classical Hodgkin lymphoma. Clones were read by immunoSEQ multiplex PCR, and TCRdb kept only the in-frame ones, dropping some. The table includes 60,000 or so clones, more than 90% detected once. Every patient was affected by relapse after autologous stem cell transplantation, while exposure to brentuximab vedotin was not uniform. Material: peripheral blood mononuclear cells (PBMCs), obtained at baseline. All receptors derive from a human donor with classical Hodgkin lymphoma.

The chain joins TRBV28 to TRBJ2-1, with 12 bases fitting TRBD2. The germline CDR1 and CDR2 sequences are MDHEN and SYDVKM. The J segment lost 2 bases and the V segment lost 2 bases, leaving 7 bases of the junction unmatched. CDR3 length: 18 residues. CDR3 sequence reads: CASSLLGASGRAYNEQFF. In DNA, the CDR3 is TGTGCCAGCAGTTTACTTGGGGCTAGCGGGAGGGCCTACAATGAGCAGTTCTTC.

The CDR3 protein is CASSHFSITGNYGYTF. CDR3 nucleotides: TGCGCCAGCAGCCACTTTAGTATTACAGGGAACTATGGCTACACCTTC. The gene calls are TRBV4-1 and TRBJ1-2; maybe TRBD1 (6 bases). This CDR3 is 16 amino acids long. From germline, CDR1 is MGHRA and CDR2 YSYEKL. The ends were cut back, 3 bases at V and 2 bases at J, with 16 bases in the middle.

This chain joins TRBV19 and TRBJ2-7; D is possibly TRBD2 (6 bases). The CDR3 sequence is 12 residues long. CDR1 and CDR2 from the germline V gene are LNHDA and SQIVND (reference sequence). V was pared by 3 bases and J by 6 bases, with 9 bases between. The CDR3 is CASSIGGAEQYF. CDR3 DNA: TGTGCCAGTAGTATTGGAGGGGCCGAGCAGTACTTC.

V and J are TRBV7-6 and TRBJ1-2; D may be TRBD1 (6 bases). CDR3 length: 14 amino acids. Germline CDR1 SGHVS, CDR2 FNYEAQ. V was shortened by 3 bases and J by 2 bases, with 10 bases between the two germline ends. CDR3 amino acids: CASSFRGLNYGYTF. The DNA of the CDR3 is TGTGCCAGCAGCTTCAGGGGATTAAACTATGGCTACACCTTC.

The J gene is TRBJ2-1, the V gene TRBV28; 7 bases align to TRBD2. In germline, CDR1 is MDHEN, CDR2 SYDVKM. CDR3 length: 14 residues. The ends lost 5 bases at V and 8 bases at J; junction bases unmatched: 9. CDR3: CASSVTSPPHEQFF. In DNA, the CDR3 is TGTGCCAGCAGTGTGACTAGCCCCCCGCATGAGCAGTTCTTC. The variable domain in full, completed from reference TRBV28 and TRBJ2-1, reads DVKVTQSSRYLVKRTGEKVFLECVQDMDHENMFWYRQDPGLGLRLIYFSYDVKMKEKGDIPEGYSVSREKKERFSLILESASTNQTSMYLCASSVTSPPHEQFFGPGTRLTVL.

The rearrangement uses TRBV5-6 and TRBJ2-5; D is possibly TRBD1 (5 bases). CDR1 SGHDT and CDR2 YYEEEE come from the germline V gene. V was shortened by 1 base and J by 1 base, with 11 bases between the two germline ends. The CDR3 has 15 amino acids. The CDR3 bases are TGTGCCAGCAGCTTGCTCGGCAGGGTCCAAGAGACCCAGTACTTC. Translating it yields CASSLLGRVQETQYF.

The chain combines TRBV4-1 with TRBJ1-5; tentatively, D is TRBD1 (5 bases). V shed 4 bases and J shed 3 bases, with 13 bases lying between them. The CDR3 has 15 residues. Germline CDR1 reads MGHRA; CDR2 reads YSYEKL. The CDR3, as DNA: TGCGCCAGCAGCCTGGGGGGGGGTAACAATCAGCCCCAGCATTTT. Translated: CASSLGGGNNQPQHF.

The chain uses TRBV7-2 and TRBJ2-5, with a possible D match to TRBD2 (5 bases). Germline assignment: CDR1 SGHTA and CDR2 FQGNSA. V lost 3 bases, J lost 1 base, and 6 bases lay in between. The CDR3 length is 13 residues. The CDR3 loop reads CASSFGIQETQYF. DNA of the CDR3: TGTGCCAGCAGCTTCGGGATCCAAGAGACCCAGTACTTC.

The rearrangement uses TRBV6-5 and TRBJ2-7; D unclear. Germline lookup yields CDR1 MNHEY and CDR2 SVGAGI. This CDR3 comprises 14 residues. The V gene lost 2 bases and the J gene lost 0 bases, with 8 bases spanning the gap. The CDR3 bases are TGTGCCAGCAGTTACGTGGCCCGCTCCTACGAGCAGTACTTC. This gives the protein CASSYVARSYEQYF.

CDR3 nucleotides: TGTGCCAGCAGCTCCGGGACAGTATCACCTAATGAAAAACTGTTTTTT. Translating it yields CASSSGTVSPNEKLFF. The chain is built from TRBV5-5 and TRBJ1-4, with 7 nucleotides matching TRBD1. Looked up from germline, CDR1 is SGHKS and CDR2 is YYEKEE (reference sequence). The V gene end was trimmed by 3 bases and the J gene end by 3 bases; junction bases not matched to a gene: 8. CDR3 length equals 16 residues.

The J gene is TRBJ2-7, the V gene TRBV5-1; D is perhaps TRBD1 (5 bases). V was trimmed by 4 bases and J by 4 bases, leaving 12 bases between them. Germline V lookup: CDR1 SGHRS, CDR2 YFSETQ. This CDR3 region has 13 residues. CDR3 in amino acids: CASSPVGAYEQYF. The CDR3 DNA sequence: TGCGCCAGCAGCCCCGTTGGGGCTTACGAGCAGTACTTC.

The chain is built from TRBV28 and TRBJ2-5; 9 bases map to TRBD2. This CDR3 is built from 16 residues. V lost 2 bases and J lost 5; bases outside the gene matches: 9. Germline CDR1 is MDHEN and CDR2 is SYDVKM. The CDR3 coding sequence is TGTGCCAGCAGTTTAGGGGGACTAGCCGTCCGGGAGACCCAGTACTTC. Translation gives CASSLGGLAVRETQYF.

The chain employs TRBV7-2 and TRBJ1-5; D might be TRBD1 (5 bases). The CDR3 is made up of 16 amino acids. Germline CDR1 reads SGHTA; CDR2 reads FQGNSA. Trimming took 5 bases from V and 3 from J, leaving 17 bases between them. CDR3 residues: CASSPFPQGSNQPQHF. The CDR3 DNA sequence: TGTGCCAGCAGCCCCTTCCCCCAGGGTTCCAATCAGCCCCAGCATTTT.

This chain connects TRBV28 to TRBJ2-1; D is perhaps TRBD1 (6 bases). Looked up from germline, CDR1 is MDHEN and CDR2 is SYDVKM. CDR3 length equals 15 residues. Deletions cut 5 bases from V and 5 bases from J, with 16 bases between. The CDR3 nucleotides read TGTGCCAGCAGTCGACCCCAGGGGCTCAACAATGAGCAGTTCTTC. Protein sequence: CASSRPQGLNNEQFF. The full variable domain, rest sourced from reference TRBV28 and TRBJ2-1, is DVKVTQSSRYLVKRTGEKVFLECVQDMDHENMFWYRQDPGLGLRLIYFSYDVKMKEKGDIPEGYSVSREKKERFSLILESASTNQTSMYLCASSRPQGLNNEQFFGPGTRLTVL.

V gene TRBV2 combines with J gene TRBJ2-7; TRBD2 might be the D (5 bases). The CDR3 covers 14 residues. The ends were cut back, 3 bases at V and 1 base at J, with 10 bases in the middle. CDR1 and CDR2 (germline): SNHLY, FYNNEI. The DNA for the CDR3 is TGTGCCAGCAGTGACGTCTTAGCGTCCTACGAGCAGTACTTC. Protein sequence: CASSDVLASYEQYF.

The chain recombines TRBV27 with TRBJ2-3, with a possible D match to TRBD2 (6 bases). The germline CDR1 and CDR2 sequences are MNHEY and SMNVEV (reference sequence). Trimming left V 5 bases short and J 3 bases short, with 15 bases between. The CDR3 sequence is 15 residues long. CDR3 DNA: TGTGCCAGCAGTCTGACTAGGGACTCGACAGATACGCAGTATTTT. This encodes CASSLTRDSTDTQYF.

The chain joins TRBV5-6 to TRBJ2-1; D possibly corresponds to TRBD2 (5 bases). The CDR3 extends over 12 amino acids. Germline CDR1 is SGHDT and CDR2 is YYEEEE. Trimming left V 0 bases short and J 9 bases short, with 7 bases between. The chain's CDR3 is CASSLVRGEQFF. CDR3 nucleotide sequence: TGTGCCAGCAGCTTGGTCCGGGGTGAGCAGTTCTTC.

The rearrangement joins TRBV5-4 to TRBJ2-1; D is possibly TRBD1 (5 bases). Germline assignment: CDR1 SGHNT and CDR2 YYREEE (reference sequence). The CDR3 covers 16 residues. Trimming cost V 0 bases and J 0 bases, with 10 bases left between them. CDR3 DNA sequence: TGTGCCAGCAGCTTGGGGCGACAGCCCTCCTACAATGAGCAGTTCTTC. Translating it yields CASSLGRQPSYNEQFF. Together with reference TRBV5-4 and TRBJ2-1, the CDR3 gives the full variable domain: ETGVTQSPTHLIKTRGQQVTLRCSSQSGHNTVSWYQQALGQGPQFIFQYYREEENGRGNFPPRFSGLQFPNYSSELNVNALELDDSALYLCASSLGRQPSYNEQFFGPGTRLTVL.